Presented here are 4 T cell receptor beta chains from one specimen sequenced in a study of vaccination and CD4 T cells after COVID-19. Treatment here: approximately 10-day PBMC culture with coronavirus spike peptide pools or control peptides (ViraFEST assay). The Oncomine TCR Beta short-read assay generated sequence data from the DNA of cultured CD4+ T cells. One entry per CDR3 protein, called by TCRdb with MiXCR from the PCR reads. The sample consists of some 9,300 distinct CDR3 sequences, 45% of them appearing once. These receptors are not linked to any known antigen. Input material: CD4+ T cells from blood, cultured in vitro. The receptors stem from a human donor who had recovered from COVID-19.

A few counts support this clonotype. The CDR3 reads CASSPGQGSSPLHF. The CDR3, as DNA: TGTGCCAGCAGCCCGGGACAGGGAAGCTCACCCCTCCACTTT. V is TRBV6-1 and J is TRBJ1-6; 9 positions agree with TRBD1. Germline V gene sequence: CDR1 MNHNS, CDR2 SASEGT. The V gene end was trimmed by 6 bases and the J gene end by 10 bases; junction bases not matched to a gene: 7. The CDR3 is 14 amino acids.

The rearrangement uses TRBV5-1 and TRBJ1-1, with D possibly matching TRBD1 (5 bases). V lost 2 bases to trimming and J lost 0 bases, with 14 bases between them. The V gene's germline CDR1 is SGHRS and CDR2 YFSETQ. This CDR3 comprises 16 residues. The CDR3 loop is CASSFRGGRVNTEAFF. The CDR3 DNA follows: TGCGCCAGCAGCTTTCGCGGGGGGAGGGTGAACACTGAAGCTTTCTTT. The whole variable domain, remainder taken from reference TRBV5-1 and TRBJ1-1, is KAGVTQTPRYLIKTRGQQVTLSCSPISGHRSVSWYQQTPGQGLQFLFEYFSETQRNKGNFPGRFSGRQFSNSRSEMNVSTLELGDSALYLCASSFRGGRVNTEAFFGQGTRLTVV.

J is TRBJ2-7 and V is TRBV5-1; D is ambiguous. V was clipped by 2 bases and J by 5 bases, with 5 bases between them. The CDR3 sequence is 11 residues long. CDR1 is SGHRS, CDR2 YFSETQ, per germline. In nucleotides, the CDR3 is TGCGCCAGCAGCTTACAGAACGAGCAGTACTTC. This gives the protein CASSLQNEQYF.

The gene calls are TRBV11-1 and TRBJ1-6; 8 nucleotides agree with TRBD1. The J segment lost 6 bases and the V segment lost 4 bases, leaving 5 bases of the junction unmatched. The CDR3 is made up of 15 amino acids. The germline V gene has CDR1 SGHAT and CDR2 FQDESV (reference sequence). In DNA, the CDR3 is TGTGCCAGCAGCTCCCGGGACAGGTTTAATTCACCCCTCCACTTT. Amino acid sequence: CASSSRDRFNSPLHF.